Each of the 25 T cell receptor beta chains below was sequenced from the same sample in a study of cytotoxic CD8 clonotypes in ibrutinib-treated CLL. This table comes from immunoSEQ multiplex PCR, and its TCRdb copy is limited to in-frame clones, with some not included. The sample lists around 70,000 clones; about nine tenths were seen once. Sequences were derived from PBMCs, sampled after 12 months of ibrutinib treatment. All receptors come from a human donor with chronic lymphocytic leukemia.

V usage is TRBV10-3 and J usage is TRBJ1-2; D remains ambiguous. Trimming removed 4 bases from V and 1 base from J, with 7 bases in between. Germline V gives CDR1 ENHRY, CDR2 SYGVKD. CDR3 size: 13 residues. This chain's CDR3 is CAISVQFNYGYTF. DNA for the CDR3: TGTGCCATCAGTGTGCAGTTTAACTATGGCTACACCTTC.

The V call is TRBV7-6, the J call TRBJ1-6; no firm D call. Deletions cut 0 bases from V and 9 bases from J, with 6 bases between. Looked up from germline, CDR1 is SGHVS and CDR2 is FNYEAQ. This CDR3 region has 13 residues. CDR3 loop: CASSLAGVSPLHF. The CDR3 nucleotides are TGTGCCAGCAGCTTAGCCGGTGTTTCACCCCTCCACTTT. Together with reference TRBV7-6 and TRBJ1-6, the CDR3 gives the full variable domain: GAGVSQSPRYKVTKRGQDVALRCDPISGHVSLYWYRQALGQGPEFLTYFNYEAQQDKSGLPNDRFSAERPEGSISTLTIQRTEQRDSAMYRCASSLAGVSPLHFGNGTRLTVT.

The DNA of the CDR3 is TGTGCCAGCAGCTTAGGGGCAGGGCGTCGATTGGGAGGCTACACCTTC. This translates into CASSLGAGRRLGGYTF. This chain joins TRBV11-2 and TRBJ1-2, with a possible D match to TRBD1 (5 bases). The CDR3 has 16 residues. The V gene's germline CDR1 is SGHAT and CDR2 FQNNGV. V was cut by 1 base and J by 8 bases, with 20 bases left in between.

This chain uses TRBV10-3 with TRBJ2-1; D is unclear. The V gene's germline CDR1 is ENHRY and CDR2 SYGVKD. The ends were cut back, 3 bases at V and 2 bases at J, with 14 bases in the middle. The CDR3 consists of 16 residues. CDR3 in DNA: TGTGCCATCAGTGATCGTTCGGCCAAGACCTACAATGAGCAGTTCTTC. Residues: CAISDRSAKTYNEQFF.

The CDR3 bases are TGCAGCGTTGAGGGACAGGGGGCCAACTATGGCTACACCTTC. Protein: CSVEGQGANYGYTF. V usage is TRBV29-1 and J usage is TRBJ1-2, with 12 bases fitting TRBD1. CDR1 SQVTM and CDR2 ANQGSEA come from the germline V gene. This CDR3 has 14 residues. The ends lost 3 bases at V and 2 bases at J; junction bases unmatched: 1.

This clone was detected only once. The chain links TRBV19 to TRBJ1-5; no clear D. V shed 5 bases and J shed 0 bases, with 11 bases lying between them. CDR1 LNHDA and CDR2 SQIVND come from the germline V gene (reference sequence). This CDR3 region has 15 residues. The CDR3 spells CASSADGYSNQPQHF. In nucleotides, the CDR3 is TGTGCCAGTAGTGCGGACGGCTATAGCAATCAGCCCCAGCATTTT.

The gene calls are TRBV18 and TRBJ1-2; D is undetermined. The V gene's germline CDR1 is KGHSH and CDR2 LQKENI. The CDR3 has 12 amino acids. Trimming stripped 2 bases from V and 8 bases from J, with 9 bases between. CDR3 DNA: TGTGCCAGCTCACCAAGTAACGGCGGCTACACCTTC. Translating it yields CASSPSNGGYTF. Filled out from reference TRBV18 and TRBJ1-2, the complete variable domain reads NAGVMQNPRHLVRRRGQEARLRCSPMKGHSHVYWYRQLPEEGLKFMVYLQKENIIDESGMPKERFSAEFPKEGPSILRIQQVVRGDSAAYFCASSPSNGGYTFGSGTRLTVV.

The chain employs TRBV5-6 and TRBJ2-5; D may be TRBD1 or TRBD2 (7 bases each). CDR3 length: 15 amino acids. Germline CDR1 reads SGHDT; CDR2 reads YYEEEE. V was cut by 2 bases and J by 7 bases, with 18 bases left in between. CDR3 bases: TGTGCCAGCAGCTTACCAGGGGGGGCCCCGGGGACCCAGTACTTC. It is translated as CASSLPGGAPGTQYF.

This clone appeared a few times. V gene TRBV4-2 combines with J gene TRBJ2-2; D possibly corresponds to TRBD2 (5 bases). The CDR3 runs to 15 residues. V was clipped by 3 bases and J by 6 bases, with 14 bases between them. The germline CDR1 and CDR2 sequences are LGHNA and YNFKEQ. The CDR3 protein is CASSQERVVAGELFF. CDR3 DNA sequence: TGTGCCAGCAGCCAGGAGAGGGTAGTCGCCGGGGAGCTGTTTTTT.

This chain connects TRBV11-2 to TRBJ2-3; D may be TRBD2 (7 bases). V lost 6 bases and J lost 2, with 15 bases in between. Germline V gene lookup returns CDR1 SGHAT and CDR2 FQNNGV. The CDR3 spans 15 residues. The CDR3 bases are TGTGCCAGCAGGTCATGGGGGGGCAACACAGATACGCAGTATTTT. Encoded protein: CASRSWGGNTDTQYF.

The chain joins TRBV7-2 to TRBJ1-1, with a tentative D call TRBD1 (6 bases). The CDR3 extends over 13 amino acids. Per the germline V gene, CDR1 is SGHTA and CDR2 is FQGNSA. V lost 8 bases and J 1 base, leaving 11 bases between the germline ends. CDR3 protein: CASLGQWNTEAFF. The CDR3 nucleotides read TGTGCCAGCCTCGGACAGTGGAACACTGAAGCTTTCTTT.

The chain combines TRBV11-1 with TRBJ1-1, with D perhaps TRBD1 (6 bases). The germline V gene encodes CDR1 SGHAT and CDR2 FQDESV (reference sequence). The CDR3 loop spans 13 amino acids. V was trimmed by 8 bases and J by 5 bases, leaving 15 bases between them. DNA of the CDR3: TGTGCCAGCCTCGGGGGCTGGCATACTGAAGCTTTCTTT. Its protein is CASLGGWHTEAFF.

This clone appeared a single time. CDR3 DNA: TGTGCCAGCAGTTACTCGTCCCGGACAGGGACCGGGGAGCTGTTTTTT. Translating gives CASSYSSRTGTGELFF. V and J are TRBV6-5 and TRBJ2-2; 8 positions agree with TRBD1. CDR3 length equals 16 residues. V lost 0 bases and J lost 5; bases outside the gene matches: 5. Germline CDR1 is MNHEY and CDR2 is SVGAGI.

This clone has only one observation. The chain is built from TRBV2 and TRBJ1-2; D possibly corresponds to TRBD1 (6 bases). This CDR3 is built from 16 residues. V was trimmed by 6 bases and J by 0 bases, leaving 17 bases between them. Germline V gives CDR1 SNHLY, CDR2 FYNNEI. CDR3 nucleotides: TGTGCCAGCAGCTCGGGACATCCCAATTCTAACTATGGCTACACCTTC. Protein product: CASSSGHPNSNYGYTF.

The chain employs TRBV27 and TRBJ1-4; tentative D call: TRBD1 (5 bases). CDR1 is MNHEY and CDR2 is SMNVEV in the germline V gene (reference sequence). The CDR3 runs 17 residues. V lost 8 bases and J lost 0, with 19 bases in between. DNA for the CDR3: TGTGCCAGCGGGACCCAAAGCCACCCCGCAACTAATGAAAAACTGTTTTTT. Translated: CASGTQSHPATNEKLFF.

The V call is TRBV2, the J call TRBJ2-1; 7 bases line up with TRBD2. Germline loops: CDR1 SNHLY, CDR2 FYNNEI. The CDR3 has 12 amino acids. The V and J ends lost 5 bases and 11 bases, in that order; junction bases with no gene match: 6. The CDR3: CASSYSGWQQFF. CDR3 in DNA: TGTGCCAGCAGTTATAGCGGGTGGCAGCAGTTCTTC.

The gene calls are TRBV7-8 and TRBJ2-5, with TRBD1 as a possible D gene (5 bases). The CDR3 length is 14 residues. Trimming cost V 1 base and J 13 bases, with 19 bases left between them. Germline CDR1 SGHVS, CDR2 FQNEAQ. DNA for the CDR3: TGTGCCAGCAGCTTAGTGGGGCCCCGGTGGCCTCTGTACTTC. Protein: CASSLVGPRWPLYF.

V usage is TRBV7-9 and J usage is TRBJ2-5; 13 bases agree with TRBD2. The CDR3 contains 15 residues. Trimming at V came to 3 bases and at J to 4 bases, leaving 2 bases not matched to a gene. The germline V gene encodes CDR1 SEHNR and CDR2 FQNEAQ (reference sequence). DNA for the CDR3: TGTGCCAGCAGCTTCGGACTAGCGGGAGTAGAGACCCAGTACTTC. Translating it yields CASSFGLAGVETQYF. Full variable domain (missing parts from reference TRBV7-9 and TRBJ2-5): DTGVSQNPRHKITKRGQNVTFRCDPISEHNRLYWYRQTLGQGPEFLTYFQNEAQLEKSRLLSDRFSAERPKGSFSTLEIQRTEQGDSAMYLCASSFGLAGVETQYFGPGTRLLVL.

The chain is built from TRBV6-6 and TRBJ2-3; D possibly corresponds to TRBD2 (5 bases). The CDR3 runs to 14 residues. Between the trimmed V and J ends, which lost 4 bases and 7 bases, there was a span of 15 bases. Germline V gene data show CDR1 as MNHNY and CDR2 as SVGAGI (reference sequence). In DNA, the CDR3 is TGTGCCAGCAGTTGGCCTCTGGCGGGCCATACGCAGTATTTT. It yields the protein CASSWPLAGHTQYF.

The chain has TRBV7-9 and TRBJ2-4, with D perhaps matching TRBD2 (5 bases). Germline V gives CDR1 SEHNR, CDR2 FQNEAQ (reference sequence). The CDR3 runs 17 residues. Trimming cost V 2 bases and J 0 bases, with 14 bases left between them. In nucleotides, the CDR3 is TGTGCCAGCAGCTTATCGGACTTAAATGTAGCCAAAAACATTCAGTACTTC. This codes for CASSLSDLNVAKNIQYF.

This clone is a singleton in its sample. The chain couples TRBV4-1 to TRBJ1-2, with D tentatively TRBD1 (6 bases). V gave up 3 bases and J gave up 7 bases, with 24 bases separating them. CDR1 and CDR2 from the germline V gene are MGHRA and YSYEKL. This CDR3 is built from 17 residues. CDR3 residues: CASSHLGGEQGTSGYTF. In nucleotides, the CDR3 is TGCGCCAGCAGCCACTTGGGGGGTGAACAGGGAACTAGTGGCTACACCTTC.

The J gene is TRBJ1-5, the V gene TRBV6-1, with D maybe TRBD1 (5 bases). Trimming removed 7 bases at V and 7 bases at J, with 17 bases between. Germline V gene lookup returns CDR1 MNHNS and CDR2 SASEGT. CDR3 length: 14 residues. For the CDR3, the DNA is TGTGCCAGCACATCAGGGTCCCAGGGCCAGCCCCAGCATTTT. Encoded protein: CASTSGSQGQPQHF.

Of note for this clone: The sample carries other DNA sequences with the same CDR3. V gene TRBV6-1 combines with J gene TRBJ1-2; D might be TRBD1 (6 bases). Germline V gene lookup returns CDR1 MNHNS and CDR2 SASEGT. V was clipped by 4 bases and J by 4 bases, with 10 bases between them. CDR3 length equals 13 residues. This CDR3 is CASSVQGSYGYTF. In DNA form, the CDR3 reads TGTGCCAGCAGTGTACAGGGTAGCTATGGCTACACCTTC.

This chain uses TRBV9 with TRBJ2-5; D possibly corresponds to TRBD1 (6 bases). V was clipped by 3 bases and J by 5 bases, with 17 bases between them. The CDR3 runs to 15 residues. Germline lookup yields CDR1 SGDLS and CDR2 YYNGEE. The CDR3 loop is CASSGQQGLKETQYF. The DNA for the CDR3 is TGTGCCAGCAGCGGACAACAGGGTCTCAAGGAGACCCAGTACTTC.

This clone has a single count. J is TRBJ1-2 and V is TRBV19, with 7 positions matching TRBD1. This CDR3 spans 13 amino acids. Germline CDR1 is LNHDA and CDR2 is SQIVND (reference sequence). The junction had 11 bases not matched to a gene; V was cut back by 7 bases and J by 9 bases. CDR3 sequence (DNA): TGTGCCAGTACCTCGAACCGACAGGGAAGCTACACCTTC. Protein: CASTSNRQGSYTF.